The clone carrying this TCR beta chain occurred once. What it binds is unknown. Unique molecular identifiers were incorporated into the prepared TCRbeta library. MiXCR, applied by TCRdb to the PCR reads, yields one record per CDR3 protein. This table has a few hundred thousand distinct CDR3 sequences, roughly 44% appearing once. This sample stems from a study of T-cell reconstitution after alpha-beta-depleted transplantation in children. Findings and limits, study-wide: It was reported that alpha-beta T cells came from several hundred expanded graft clones (about two months after transplant). A year had passed since transplant, and T-cell counts and diversity by then came mostly from newly produced T cells.

The CDR3 runs 18 residues. V was clipped by 0 bases and J by 2 bases, with 18 bases between them. From germline, CDR1 is SGHRS and CDR2 YFSETQ. The specimen was PBMCs, collected before TCRalphabeta/CD19-depleted stem cell transplant. The chain uses TRBV5-1 and TRBJ2-1, with D perhaps matching TRBD2 (5 bases). The source is a girl aged 2 to 9 with aplastic anemia, due to receive a stem cell transplant. As DNA, the CDR3 is TGCGCCAGCAGCTTGGAGAGGGCCAGGAGGTACCCCTACAATGAGCAGTTCTTC. This gives the protein CASSLERARRYPYNEQFF.